This entry is about one T cell receptor beta chain. The junction shows a germline mismatch at one end, possibly a read error. PCR used 60 Vbeta primers and 13 Jbeta primers. This table comes from immunoSEQ multiplex PCR, and its TCRdb copy is limited to in-frame clones, with some not included. This sample has roughly 240,000 clones; more than 70% occur once, and the top ten carry 0.45% to 0.5%. The sample originates from a study of cytomegalovirus exposure and HLA in healthy donors. The CDR3 is 14 residues long. Germline V gene lookup returns CDR1 SSHAT and CDR2 FNYEAQ (reference sequence). The sequencing sample was made of PBMCs. The chain recombines TRBV7-7 with TRBJ1-1, with no clear D. The sequence derives from a boy younger than 18 in good health and CMV-seronegative. Here the CDR3 reads CASSPRDLNTEAFF. As DNA, the CDR3 is TGTGCTAGCAGCCCCCGGGATCTGAACACTGAAGCTTTCTTT. The variable domain in full, completed from reference TRBV7-7 and TRBJ1-1, reads GAGVSQSPRYKVTKRGQDVTLRCDPISSHATLYWYQQALGQGPEFLTYFNYEAQPDKSGLPSDRFSAERPEGSISTLTIQRTEQRDSAMYRCASSPRDLNTEAFFGQGTRLTVV.